A single sample is the source of the 21 T cell receptor beta chains below, sequenced in a study of cytomegalovirus exposure and HLA in healthy donors. The PCR was carried out with 60 Vbeta primers and 13 Jbeta primers. Sequencing used immunoSEQ multiplex PCR; TCRdb keeps in-frame clones, though not all of them. The top ten clones hold roughly 1.6% of a sample with under 250,000 clones, 65% to 85% of them seen once. Sequencing used PBMCs. All receptors come from a man in his fifties or sixties in good health and CMV-seronegative.

The chain has TRBV6-5 and TRBJ2-6, with D tentatively TRBD2 (7 bases). The V gene's germline CDR1 is MNHEY and CDR2 SVGAGI. This CDR3 contains 16 residues. Trimming removed 1 base from V and 4 bases from J, with 11 bases in between. In nucleotides, the CDR3 is TGTGCCAGCAGTTACTTTGGGGGGGCCGGGGCCAACGTCCTGACTTTC. Its protein product is CASSYFGGAGANVLTF.

Concerning this clone itself: The junction departs from germline at one end; a sequencing error may be responsible. Other DNA sequences in this sample translate to the same CDR3. V usage is TRBV5-8 and J usage is TRBJ2-2, with D possibly TRBD2 on 5 matching bases. The CDR3 spans 13 residues. CDR1 and CDR2 from the germline V gene are SGHTS and YDEGEE. The CDR3 sequence: CASSLDITGELFF. CDR3 nucleotides: TGTGCCAGCAGCTTGGACATCACCGGGGAGTTGTTTTTT.

The genes are TRBV19 and TRBJ1-5, with 8 positions matching TRBD1. CDR1 LNHDA and CDR2 SQIVND come from the germline V gene (reference sequence). Germline trimming cut 8 bases from V and 3 bases from J; bases unmatched to any gene: 18. This CDR3 contains 18 residues. The CDR3 DNA reads TGTGCCAGTTTTTTGGGACCCGGACAGGGAAGGATCAATCAGCCCCAGCATTTT. Translated, it gives CASFLGPGQGRINQPQHF.

The V call is TRBV6-5, the J call TRBJ1-1, with TRBD1 matching 11 bases. V dropped 2 bases and J dropped 4; count of bases not matched to a gene: 6. The CDR3 is 16 amino acids. In germline, CDR1 is MNHEY, CDR2 SVGAGI. This chain's CDR3 is CASSYVFGTGGTEAFF. The DNA of the CDR3 is TGTGCCAGCAGTTACGTTTTCGGGACAGGGGGCACTGAAGCTTTCTTT.

The chain carries TRBV9 and TRBJ2-7; 7 bases are shared with TRBD2. The CDR3 covers 15 residues. Germline V gene lookup returns CDR1 SGDLS and CDR2 YYNGEE. V gave up 0 bases and J gave up 4 bases; unmatched junction bases: 7. Here the CDR3 DNA reads TGTGCCAGCAGCGTAGGAGCGGGGAGGCATTACGAGCAGTACTTC. Its translation is CASSVGAGRHYEQYF.

This clone has only a few counts. This rearrangement joins TRBV30 to TRBJ1-1, with 10 nucleotides matching TRBD1. CDR3 size: 14 residues. Germline loops: CDR1 GTSNPN, CDR2 SVGIG (reference sequence). J gave up 1 base and V 8 bases, and 7 bases lay outside the gene matches. This CDR3 is CAGLTGGANTEAFF. In DNA form, the CDR3 reads TGTGCCGGACTGACAGGGGGCGCGAACACTGAAGCTTTCTTT.

V usage is TRBV2 and J usage is TRBJ1-6; 8 bases align to TRBD1. V was clipped by 3 bases and J by 0 bases; unmatched bases: 10. Germline lookup yields CDR1 SNHLY and CDR2 FYNNEI. CDR3 length: 19 residues. In DNA form, the CDR3 reads TGTGCCAGCAGTGACAGGCAGGGGGCAGGGAGCTCCTATAATTCACCCCTCCACTTT. It encodes CASSDRQGAGSSYNSPLHF. Based on the CDR3 plus reference TRBV2 and TRBJ1-6, the full variable domain is EPEVTQTPSHQVTQMGQEVILRCVPISNHLYFYWYRQILGQKVEFLVSFYNNEISEKSEIFDDQFSVERPDGSNFTLKIRSTKLEDSAMYFCASSDRQGAGSSYNSPLHFGNGTRLTVT.

As for this clone: One junction end does not reproduce the germline sequence, and a read error may be involved. The chain joins TRBV11-3 to TRBJ2-7; 7 bases are shared with TRBD1. The CDR3 has 14 amino acids. The germline V gene has CDR1 SGHNT and CDR2 YENEEA. This CDR3 reads CASSKQGMPDERYF. The DNA of the CDR3 is TGTGCCAGCAGCAAACAGGGGATGCCGGACGAGCGGTACTTC. The whole variable domain, remainder taken from reference TRBV11-3 and TRBJ2-7, is EAGVVQSPRYKIIEKKQPVAFWCNPISGHNTLYWYLQNLGQGPELLIRYENEEAVDDSQLPKDRFSAERLKGVDSTLKIQPAELGDSAVYLCASSKQGMPDERYFGPGTRLTVT.

This clone has a handful of counts. The chain employs TRBV2 and TRBJ2-2, with 11 bases matching TRBD1. Per germline, CDR1 SNHLY and CDR2 FYNNEI. The CDR3 has 16 amino acids. J was trimmed by 7 bases and V by 5 bases; bases with no gene match: 9. CDR3 region: CASSSGQGGRGGELFF. The CDR3 DNA is TGTGCCAGCAGTTCGGGACAGGGGGGCCGGGGCGGGGAGCTGTTTTTT.

The chain is built from TRBV27 and TRBJ2-3; 8 nucleotides line up with TRBD2. Losses at the gene ends were 3 bases for V and 5 bases for J; bases not matched to a gene: 7. The CDR3 has 15 residues. Germline-derived CDR1 and CDR2 are MNHEY and SMNVEV (reference sequence). The CDR3 loop is CASSFDGRALDTQYF. Written as DNA, the CDR3 is TGTGCCAGCAGTTTCGACGGGAGGGCCTTAGATACGCAGTATTTT.

The rearrangement uses TRBV7-9 and TRBJ2-1; 10 bases match TRBD2. V lost 4 bases and J lost 2; bases outside the gene matches: 8. The length of the CDR3 is 17 residues. Germline CDR1 reads SEHNR; CDR2 reads FQNEAQ (reference sequence). The CDR3 coding sequence is TGTGCCAGCAGCTCGCCCATTACTAGCGGGGCCTACAATGAGCAGTTCTTC. It is translated as CASSSPITSGAYNEQFF.

The CDR3 coding sequence is TGTGCCAGCAGCTTAGGACAGAAAGATTACAATGAGCAGTTCTTC. Encoded protein: CASSLGQKDYNEQFF. The chain is built from TRBV7-9 and TRBJ2-1; maybe TRBD1 (5 bases). Germline-derived CDR1 and CDR2 are SEHNR and FQNEAQ (reference sequence). The CDR3 contains 15 residues. V was pared by 1 base and J by 4 bases, with 11 bases between.

This clone was recorded once. This chain uses TRBV28 with TRBJ2-1; no definite D call. V was pared by 4 bases and J by 4 bases, with 8 bases between. This CDR3 is built from 13 residues. Germline lookup yields CDR1 MDHEN and CDR2 SYDVKM. This chain's CDR3 is CASSWSDYNEQFF. CDR3 coding DNA: TGTGCCAGCAGTTGGTCAGATTACAATGAGCAGTTCTTC.

The V gene is TRBV6-1, the J gene TRBJ1-2; a possible D gene is TRBD1 (6 bases). The V and J ends lost 6 bases and 4 bases respectively, with 9 bases between them. CDR1 is MNHNS, CDR2 SASEGT, per germline. The CDR3 loop spans 12 amino acids. CDR3 DNA sequence: TGTGCCAGCAGCCAGGGGACCTATGGCTACACCTTC. This translates into CASSQGTYGYTF.

The chain is built from TRBV27 and TRBJ2-7; 8 nucleotides agree with TRBD2. With 8 bases clipped from V and 6 bases from J, the junction kept 15 bases outside the gene matches. The CDR3 is 15 amino acids. Germline CDR1 MNHEY, CDR2 SMNVEV (reference sequence). This chain's CDR3 is CASFLNWREAAEQYF. The CDR3 DNA reads as TGTGCCAGCTTCCTTAACTGGCGGGAGGCTGCCGAGCAGTACTTC.

This clone has only one observation. The chain is built from TRBV18 and TRBJ2-3; tentative D call: TRBD1 (5 bases). This CDR3 contains 14 residues. CDR1 is KGHSH, CDR2 LQKENI, per germline. With 2 bases removed from V and 7 bases from J, the gap between germline ends came to 13 bases. The CDR3 nucleotides read TGTGCCAGCTCACCAGGGGCCACCGAGAATACGCAGTATTTT. The encoded protein is CASSPGATENTQYF.

The CDR3 spells CASSMEKLAGEWDTQYF. CDR3 bases: TGTGCCAGTAGTATGGAGAAACTAGCGGGAGAATGGGATACGCAGTATTTT. The chain recombines TRBV19 with TRBJ2-3; 11 bases map to TRBD2. The J segment lost 6 bases and the V segment lost 3 bases, leaving 11 bases of the junction unmatched. CDR1 and CDR2 from the germline V gene are LNHDA and SQIVND (reference sequence). The CDR3 contains 17 residues.

V gene TRBV5-3 combines with J gene TRBJ2-5; 7 bases line up with TRBD2. The tail of the sequence fits TRBJ2-7 better, so the J call may be wrong. TRBV5-3 is an ORF, with its function uncertain. CDR3 length: 17 residues. The DNA for the CDR3 is TGTGCCAGAAGCCCCGCCCTAACAGCGGGACGCTCCTACGAGCAGTACTTC. Protein product: CARSPALTAGRSYEQYF.

The chain recombines TRBV21-1 with TRBJ1-1; no check of the table's D call, TRBD1, against the DNA was made. TRBV21-1 is a recognized pseudogene. The CDR3 totals 14 residues. As DNA, the CDR3 is TGTGCCAGCAGCAAAGCAGGGGGCCTCACTGAAGCTTTCTTT. Amino acids: CASSKAGGLTEAFF.

CDR3 DNA: TGTGCCAGCAGTGCTGCAGGCCACTCCTACAATGAGCAGTTCTTC. Amino acid sequence: CASSAAGHSYNEQFF. The chain carries TRBV25-1 and TRBJ2-1, with unresolved D. Trimming left V 4 bases short and J 0 bases short, with 10 bases between. The CDR3 is 15 amino acids. The germline V gene encodes CDR1 MGHDK and CDR2 SYGVNS.

The V and J genes are TRBV5-1 and TRBJ2-7, with D tentatively TRBD1 (6 bases). The CDR3 extends over 14 amino acids. Per the germline V gene, CDR1 is SGHRS and CDR2 is YFSETQ. Trimming removed 4 bases at V and 3 bases at J, with 14 bases between. CDR3 sequence reads: CASSQQGTYYEQYF. CDR3 nucleotide sequence: TGCGCCAGCAGCCAACAGGGTACCTACTACGAGCAGTACTTC.